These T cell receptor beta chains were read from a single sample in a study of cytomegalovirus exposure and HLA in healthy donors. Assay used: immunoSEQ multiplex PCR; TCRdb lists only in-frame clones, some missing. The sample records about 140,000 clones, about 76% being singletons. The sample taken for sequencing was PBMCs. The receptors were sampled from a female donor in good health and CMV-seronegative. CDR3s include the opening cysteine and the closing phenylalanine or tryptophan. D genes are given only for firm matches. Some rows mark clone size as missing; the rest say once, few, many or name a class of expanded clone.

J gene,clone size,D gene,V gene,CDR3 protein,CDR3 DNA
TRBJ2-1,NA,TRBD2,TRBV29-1,CSAAGGPHNEQFF,TGCAGCGCAGCGGGGGGGCCCCACAATGAGCAGTTCTTC
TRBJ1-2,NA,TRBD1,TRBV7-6,CASSEGQGSSLGGYTF,TGTGCCAGCAGCGAGGGACAGGGTTCTTCCTTGGGGGGCTACACCTTC
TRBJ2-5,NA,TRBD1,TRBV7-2,CTSSRDSQETQYF,TGTACCAGCAGCCGGGACAGTCAAGAGACCCAGTACTTC
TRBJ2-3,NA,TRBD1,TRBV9,CASSVTGFTDTQYF,TGTGCCAGCAGCGTGACAGGGTTCACAGATACGCAGTATTTT
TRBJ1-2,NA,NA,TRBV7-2,CASSALGPGYGYTF,TGTGCCAGCAGCGCTCTGGGGCCTGGCTATGGCTACACCTTC
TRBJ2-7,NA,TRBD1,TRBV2,CASSETGGDYEQYF,TGTGCCAGCAGTGAGACAGGGGGCGACTACGAGCAGTACTTC
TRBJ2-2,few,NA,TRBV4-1,CASSQDQGGELFF,TGCGCCAGCAGCCAAGATCAGGGGGGGGAGCTGTTTTTT
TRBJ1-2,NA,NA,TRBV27,CASTPRGGYGYTF,TGTGCCAGCACCCCCCGGGGGGGCTATGGCTACACCTTC
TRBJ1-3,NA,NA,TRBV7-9,CASSFMGLSGNTIYF,TGTGCCAGCAGCTTTATGGGACTCTCTGGAAACACCATATATTTT
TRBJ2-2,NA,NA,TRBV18,CASSATNTGELFF,TGTGCCAGCTCGGCCACCAACACCGGGGAGCTGTTTTTT
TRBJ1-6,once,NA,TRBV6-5,CASSRNEQNSPLHF,TGTGCCAGCAGCAGGAATGAACAAAATTCACCCCTCCACTTT
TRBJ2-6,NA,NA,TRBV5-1,CASSQGGSGANVLTF,TGCGCCAGCAGTCAAGGGGGTTCTGGGGCCAACGTCCTGACTTTC
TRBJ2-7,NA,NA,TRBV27,CASSSLLSTDYEQYF,TGTGCCAGCAGTTCCCTACTATCGACAGACTACGAGCAGTACTTC
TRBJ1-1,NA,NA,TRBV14,CASSQVIGDLEAFF,TGTGCCAGCAGCCAAGTTATCGGTGACTTGGAAGCTTTCTTT
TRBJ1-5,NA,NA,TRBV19,CASERDNRNQPQHF,TGTGCCAGTGAAAGGGACAACCGCAATCAGCCCCAGCATTTT
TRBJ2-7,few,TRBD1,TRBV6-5,CASSYEGQGDREQYF,TGTGCCAGCAGTTACGAGGGACAGGGGGATCGGGAGCAGTACTTC
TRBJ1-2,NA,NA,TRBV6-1,CASSELAGAYGYTF,TGTGCCAGCAGTGAACTCGCAGGGGCCTATGGCTACACCTTC
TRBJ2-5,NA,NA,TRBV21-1,CASSKESGGAAPQEDQYF,TGTGCCAGCAGCAAAGAGAGCGGGGGGGCCGCCCCACAAGAGGACCAGTACTTC
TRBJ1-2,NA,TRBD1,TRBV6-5,CASRARGQGRGYTF,TGTGCCAGCAGAGCCCGGGGACAGGGGCGCGGCTACACCTTC
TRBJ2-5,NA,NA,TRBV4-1,CASSQDQTGETQYF,TGCGCCAGCAGCCAAGATCAAACAGGGGAGACCCAGTACTTC
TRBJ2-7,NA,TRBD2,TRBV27,CASSPLAGGSYEQYF,TGTGCCAGCAGTCCCCTGGCGGGAGGGTCCTACGAACAGTACTTC
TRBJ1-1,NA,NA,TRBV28,CASSPVLGRHTEAFF,TGTGCCAGCAGTCCTGTTTTGGGGAGGCACACTGAAGCTTTCTTT
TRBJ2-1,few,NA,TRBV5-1,CASSLAGDTTYNEQFF,TGCGCCAGCAGCTTGGCTGGGGACACAACCTACAATGAGCAGTTCTTC
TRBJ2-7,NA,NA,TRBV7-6,CASSHQGEQYF,TGTGCCAGCAGCCACCAGGGGGAGCAGTACTTC
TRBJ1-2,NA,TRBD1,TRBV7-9,CASKEGQGNYGYTF,TGTGCCAGCAAAGAGGGACAGGGTAACTATGGCTACACCTTC
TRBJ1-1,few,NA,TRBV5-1,CASRFEVNTEAFF,TGCGCCAGCAGATTTGAGGTGAACACTGAAGCTTTCTTT
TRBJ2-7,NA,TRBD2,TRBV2,CASNGGVSYEQYF,TGTGCCAGTAACGGGGGGGTCTCCTACGAGCAGTACTTC
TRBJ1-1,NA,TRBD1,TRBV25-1,CASSGQGGAFF,TGTGCCAGCAGTGGACAGGGGGGTGCTTTCTTT
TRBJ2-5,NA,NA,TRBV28,CASSYPDRETQYF,TGTGCCAGCAGTTACCCCGACAGAGAGACCCAGTACTTC
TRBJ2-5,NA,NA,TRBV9,CASSPRTAIEETQYF,TGTGCCAGCAGCCCTCGGACTGCAATTGAAGAGACCCAGTACTTC
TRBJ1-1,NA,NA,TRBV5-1,CASSLTGYTEAFF,TGCGCCAGCAGCCTGACGGGGTACACTGAAGCTTTCTTT
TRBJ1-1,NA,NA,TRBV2,CASSERGVNTEAFF,TGTGCCAGCAGTGAACGGGGGGTAAACACTGAAGCTTTCTTT
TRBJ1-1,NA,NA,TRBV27,CASSLGGGYTEAFF,TGTGCCAGCAGTTTAGGGGGGGGGTACACTGAAGCTTTCTTT
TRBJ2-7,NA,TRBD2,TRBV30,CAWSPGLEGLWGYYEQYF,TGTGCCTGGAGCCCTGGACTAGAAGGGTTGTGGGGTTACTACGAGCAGTACTTC
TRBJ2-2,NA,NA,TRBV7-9,CASRYRENTGELFF,TGTGCCAGCAGGTACAGGGAAAACACCGGGGAGCTGTTTTTT
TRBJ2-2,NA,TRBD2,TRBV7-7,CASREGNTGELFF,TGCGCTAGCCGGGAGGGGAACACCGGGGAGCTGTTTTTT
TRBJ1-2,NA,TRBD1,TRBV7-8,CASSFTGTGDGYTF,TGTGCCAGCAGCTTCACCGGGACAGGGGATGGCTACACCTTC
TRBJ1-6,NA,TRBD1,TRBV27,CASSFLGTGGVNNSPLHF,TGTGCCAGCAGTTTTTTGGGTACAGGGGGCGTGAATAATTCACCCCTCCACTTT
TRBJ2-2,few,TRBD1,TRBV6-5,CASRTGGSGELFF,TGTGCCAGCAGGACAGGGGGCTCCGGGGAGCTGTTTTTT
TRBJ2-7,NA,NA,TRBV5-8,CASSLNWAGTVKPDEQYF,TGTGCCAGCAGCTTGAATTGGGCGGGGACAGTAAAGCCTGACGAGCAGTACTTC
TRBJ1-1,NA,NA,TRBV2,CASSERRNTEAFF,TGTGCCAGCAGTGAAAGGAGGAACACTGAAGCTTTCTTT
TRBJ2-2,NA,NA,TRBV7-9,CASSLASITGELFF,TGTGCCAGCAGCTTAGCTAGCATTACCGGGGAGCTGTTTTTT
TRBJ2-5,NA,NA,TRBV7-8,CASSLTRGKETQYF,TGTGCCAGCAGCTTAACTCGGGGTAAAGAGACCCAGTACTTC
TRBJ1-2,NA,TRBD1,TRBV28,CASSRLGGSRFDGYTF,TGTGCCAGCAGTCGACTAGGGGGCTCGAGGTTCGATGGCTACACCTTC
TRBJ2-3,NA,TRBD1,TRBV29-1,CSVAPGQGSDTQYF,TGCAGCGTCGCGCCGGGACAGGGCTCAGATACGCAGTATTTT
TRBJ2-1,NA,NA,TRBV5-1,CASSLEQGLYNEQFF,TGCGCCAGCAGCTTGGAACAGGGTCTATACAATGAGCAGTTCTTC
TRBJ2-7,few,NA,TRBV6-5,CASLSSSSYEQYF,TGTGCCAGCCTTTCCTCCAGTTCCTACGAGCAGTACTTC
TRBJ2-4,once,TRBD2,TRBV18,CASSPNALAGTTLAKNIQYF,TGTGCCAGCTCACCAAACGCACTAGCGGGGACTACACTAGCCAAAAACATTCAGTACTTC
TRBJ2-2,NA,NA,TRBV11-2,CASSLAFQLADGELFF,TGTGCCAGCAGCTTAGCCTTCCAACTAGCTGACGGGGAGCTGTTTTTT
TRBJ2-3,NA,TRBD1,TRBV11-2,CASSIDRGTDTQYF,TGTGCCAGCAGCATAGACAGGGGTACAGATACGCAGTATTTT
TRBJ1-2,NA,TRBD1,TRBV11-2,CASSSTGGRSYGYTF,TGTGCCAGCAGCTCTACAGGGGGCAGGTCGTATGGCTACACCTTC
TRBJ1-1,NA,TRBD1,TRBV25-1,CASSGGGTGATEAFF,TGTGCCAGCAGTGGGGGAGGGACAGGGGCTACTGAAGCTTTCTTT
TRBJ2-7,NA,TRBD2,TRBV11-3,CASSFRTSGNYEQYF,TGTGCCAGCAGCTTCCGGACTAGCGGGAACTACGAGCAGTACTTC
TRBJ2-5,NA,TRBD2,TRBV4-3,CASSHRIAGYQETQYF,TGCGCCAGCAGCCACCGAATAGCGGGCTACCAAGAGACCCAGTACTTC
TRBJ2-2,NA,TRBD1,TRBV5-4,CASSSADDRGRGELFF,TGTGCCAGCAGCTCGGCTGACGACAGGGGGCGAGGGGAGCTGTTTTTT
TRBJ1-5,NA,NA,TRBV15,CATSAPPGNQPQHF,TGTGCCACCAGCGCCCCCCCGGGGAATCAGCCCCAGCATTTT
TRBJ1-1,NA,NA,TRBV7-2,CASSLGTLNTEAFF,TGTGCCAGCAGCCTTGGGACACTAAACACTGAAGCTTTCTTT
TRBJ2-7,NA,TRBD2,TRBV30,CAWSFRGTSVVSYEQYF,TGTGCCTGGAGTTTTAGGGGGACTAGCGTAGTATCCTACGAGCAGTACTTC
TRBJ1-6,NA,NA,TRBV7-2,CASSLSFGTNSPLHF,TGTGCCAGCAGCTTAAGTTTTGGGACAAATTCACCCCTCCACTTT